One T cell receptor beta chain is described in this entry. Cohort 3 recovered donors had two negative PCRs, clearance, or symptom resolution. The entry originates in a study of blood T cell repertoires in COVID-19. Whole-study context: Sites in the United States, Italy and Spain provided acute and convalescent COVID-19 samples. The analysed material was cDNA or gDNA that came from T cells, B-cell-depleted T cells, or PBMCs.

Profiled with immunoSEQ multiplex PCR; TCRdb holds only in-frame clones, not every one. The repertoire holds more than 200,000 clones, with 85% to 90% as singletons. Material: PBMCs or T cells enriched from blood (not recorded which). The source of this sequence is a woman between 45 and 65 years old who had recovered from COVID-19.

Here the CDR3 reads CASSYGLGLAGDIQYF. The CDR3 DNA sequence: TGTGCCAGCAGTTACGGACTCGGGCTAGCGGGGGACATTCAGTACTTC. This rearrangement joins TRBV6-2 or TRBV6-3 to TRBJ2-4; TRBD2 aligns across 10 bases. The CDR3 runs 16 residues. Per the germline V gene, CDR1 is MNHEY and CDR2 is SVGEGT. The J segment lost 8 bases and the V segment lost 2 bases, leaving 9 bases of the junction unmatched.